Below, 7 T cell receptor beta chains from the same sample are listed, as sequenced in a study of T cells after yellow fever vaccination (dated by TCRdb to between 2018 and 2021). The treatment or condition tag for this specimen amounts to: live attenuated yellow fever vaccine strain. To prepare the library, 5' RACE was applied. TCRdb shows the sequencer as Illumina HiSeq 2500. The public reads were reanalyzed by TCRdb: fastp trimming at Q25, MiXCR alignment, in-frame beta chains only. Rows matching on CDR3 protein sequence are summarized as one entry with the most common DNA and genes. The table for this sample lists roughly 68,000 distinct CDR3 sequences; approximately 7% of them were counted only once. Clones ranked in the top ten supply 35% to 40% of the sample. The specimen was CD8+ T cells sorted from PBMCs, collected roughly 46 days after the first yellow fever vaccination. The origin of the receptors is a man between 18 and 35 years old who received the YFV17D yellow fever vaccine.

This clonotype was observed many times. This chain connects TRBV6-2 or TRBV6-3 to TRBJ2-1; D ambiguous. The CDR3 spans 15 residues. Trimming pared 0 bases from V and 5 bases from J, leaving 11 bases between. Germline V lookup: CDR1 MNHEY, CDR2 SVGEGT. This CDR3 reads CASSYSTEPNNEQFF. The CDR3 DNA sequence: TGTGCCAGCAGTTACTCGACGGAGCCAAACAATGAGCAGTTCTTC.

This clonotype has a count of ten or more. J is TRBJ1-1 and V is TRBV7-2; D ambiguous. The CDR3 loop spans 14 amino acids. In germline, CDR1 is SGHTA, CDR2 FQGNSA. V lost 1 base, J lost 9 bases, and 15 bases lay in between. CDR3 bases: TGTGCCAGCAGCTTAGGTGGCGGACCGCTCAAAGCTTTCTTT. Residues: CASSLGGGPLKAFF.

This clonotype was picked up many times. The chain uses TRBV5-1 and TRBJ2-1, with TRBD2 matching 10 bases. The CDR3 is made up of 16 amino acids. Germline CDR1 reads SGHRS; CDR2 reads YFSETQ. V lost 5 bases and J lost 4; bases outside the gene matches: 9. DNA of the CDR3: TGCGCCAGCAGGCTAGCGGGGGCCCTTCGGTACAATGAGCAGTTCTTC. This sequence encodes CASRLAGALRYNEQFF.

This clonotype was seen repeatedly, ten times or more. The chain employs TRBV7-6 and TRBJ2-1; 11 bases map to TRBD2. The germline V gene encodes CDR1 SGHVS and CDR2 FNYEAQ. V dropped 4 bases and J dropped 4; count of bases not matched to a gene: 3. CDR3 length: 15 amino acids. CDR3 in DNA: TGTGCCAGCAGCTACCTAGCGGGGGGATACAATGAGCAGTTCTTC. It codes for CASSYLAGGYNEQFF.

The rearrangement joins TRBV5-6 to TRBJ2-1; 11 bases map to TRBD1. The CDR3 has 14 amino acids. CDR1 and CDR2 from the germline V gene are SGHDT and YYEEEE. J was trimmed by 8 bases and V by 7 bases; bases with no gene match: 8. CDR3 residues: CASLPGQGDDEQFF. As DNA, the CDR3 is TGTGCCAGCCTGCCGGGACAGGGGGACGATGAGCAGTTCTTC.

This clonotype was counted ten times or more. This sequence joins TRBV6-2 or TRBV6-3 and TRBJ2-5; D gene ambiguous. V was cut by 6 bases and J by 4 bases, with 12 bases left in between. Germline V gene data show CDR1 as MNHEY and CDR2 as SVGEGT. The CDR3 runs to 13 residues. The CDR3 is CASSPHQGETQYF. DNA of the CDR3: TGTGCCAGCAGCCCGCACCAAGGAGAGACCCAGTACTTC.

This clonotype was picked up many times. This chain joins TRBV7-9 and TRBJ1-2, with a weak D call TRBD1 (5 bases). The CDR3 has 14 residues. Trimming removed 5 bases from V and 5 bases from J, with 15 bases in between. The germline V gene encodes CDR1 SEHNR and CDR2 FQNEAQ (reference sequence). CDR3 bases: TGTGCCAGCAGCCTCCCGGGGGGATATTATGGCTACACCTTC. It encodes CASSLPGGYYGYTF.